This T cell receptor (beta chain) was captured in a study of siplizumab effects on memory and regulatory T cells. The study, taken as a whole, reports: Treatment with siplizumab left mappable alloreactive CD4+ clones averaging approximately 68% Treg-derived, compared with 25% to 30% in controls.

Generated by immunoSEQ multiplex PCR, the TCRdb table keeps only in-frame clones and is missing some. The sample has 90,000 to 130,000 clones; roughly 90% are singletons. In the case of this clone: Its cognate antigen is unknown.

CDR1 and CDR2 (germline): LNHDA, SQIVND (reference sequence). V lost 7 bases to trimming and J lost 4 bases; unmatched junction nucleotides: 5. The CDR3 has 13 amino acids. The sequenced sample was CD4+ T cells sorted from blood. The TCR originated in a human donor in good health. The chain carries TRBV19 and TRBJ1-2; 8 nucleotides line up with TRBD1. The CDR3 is CASTGQGFYGYTF. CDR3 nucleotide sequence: TGTGCCAGTACTGGACAGGGATTCTATGGCTACACCTTC.